One sample yielded the 6 T cell receptor beta chains listed below, sequenced in a study of early T cells in non-severe SARS-CoV-2 infection. A single record per CDR3 protein comes from TCRdb applying MiXCR to the 5' RACE reads. The table includes about 54,000 distinct CDR3 sequences, around 8.3% detected once. The sequenced sample was whole blood, obtained at baseline. The origin of the receptors is an adult who was a healthcare worker with PCR-confirmed SARS-CoV-2 infection or an uninfected control (not recorded which).

The chain recombines TRBV28 with TRBJ2-1; no reliable D call. V lost 6 bases and J 3 bases, leaving 15 bases between the germline ends. The CDR3 loop spans 15 amino acids. Germline V gene lookup returns CDR1 MDHEN and CDR2 SYDVKM. The CDR3 DNA reads TGTGCCAGCAGCCCCGGACCCATTTTCTACAATGAGCAGTTCTTC. Translated, it gives CASSPGPIFYNEQFF. The variable domain in full, with the rest retrieved from reference TRBV28 and TRBJ2-1, is DVKVTQSSRYLVKRTGEKVFLECVQDMDHENMFWYRQDPGLGLRLIYFSYDVKMKEKGDIPEGYSVSREKKERFSLILESASTNQTSMYLCASSPGPIFYNEQFFGPGTRLTVL.

This clonotype was found a few times. V gene TRBV20-1 combines with J gene TRBJ1-6; TRBD1 matches 10 bases. The junction had 12 bases not matched to a gene; V was cut back by 6 bases and J by 7 bases. Germline assignment: CDR1 DFQATT and CDR2 SNEGSKA (reference sequence). The CDR3 is 16 residues long. CDR3 region: CSADPTGGAGNSPLHF. In DNA, the CDR3 is TGCAGTGCCGACCCGACAGGGGGCGCCGGAAATTCACCCCTCCACTTT.

The V and J genes are TRBV7-3 and TRBJ2-6; D is unclear. Trimming stripped 8 bases from V and 0 bases from J, with 5 bases between. CDR1 and CDR2 from the germline V gene are SGHTA and FQGTGA. CDR3 length equals 13 residues. The CDR3 nucleotides read TGTGCCAGCGGTAGCTCTGGGGCCAACGTCCTGACTTTC. It encodes CASGSSGANVLTF.

This clonotype was seen only a few times. V gene TRBV19 combines with J gene TRBJ2-4, with D tentatively TRBD2 (5 bases). The ends were cut back, 7 bases at V and 6 bases at J, with 22 bases in the middle. Germline V gives CDR1 LNHDA, CDR2 SQIVND (reference sequence). This CDR3 region has 16 residues. The CDR3 nucleotides are TGTGCCAGTACCGATGGCGGACTTGATGGGTTAAACATTCAGTACTTC. It is translated as CASTDGGLDGLNIQYF.

CDR3 residues: CASSQGTGSGGTDTQYF. CDR3 nucleotide sequence: TGCGCCAGCAGCCAAGGGACAGGGAGTGGGGGCACAGATACGCAGTATTTT. The chain combines TRBV4-3 with TRBJ2-3, with TRBD1 identical over 8 bases. Germline values: CDR1 LGHNA, CDR2 YSLEER. This CDR3 region has 17 residues. The V segment lost 1 base and the J segment 1 base; nucleotides outside the gene matches: 7.

This clonotype showed up many times. The chain has TRBV6-2 or TRBV6-3 and TRBJ2-1; 10 bases align to TRBD2. Germline CDR1 reads MNHEY; CDR2 reads SVGEGT. The CDR3 totals 12 residues. The V gene end was trimmed by 10 bases and the J gene end by 7 bases; junction bases not matched to a gene: 4. CDR3 in DNA: TGTGCCACCGAGACTAGCGGGAATGAGCAGTTCTTC. Its translation is CATETSGNEQFF.